The sequence of this T cell receptor beta chain was determined in a study of T-cell reconstitution after alpha-beta-depleted transplantation in children. Whole-study findings and limits: T-cell counts and diversity at one year post-transplant came mainly from newly produced T cells. About two months after transplant, alpha-beta T cells reportedly came from several hundred expanded graft clones.

Preparation of the TCRbeta library involved a method that used unique molecular identifiers. A single record per CDR3 protein comes from TCRdb applying MiXCR to the PCR reads. The data contain fewer than 1 million distinct CDR3 sequences, 16% of them singletons. On this clonotype itself: Antigen specificity is unknown.

The CDR3 has 17 residues. Trimming removed 1 base from V and 4 bases from J, with 17 bases in between. Germline lookup yields CDR1 SGHRS and CDR2 YFSETQ. The source was PBMCs, mostly from graft donor cells, collected 360 days after TCRalphabeta/CD19-depleted stem cell transplant. This chain links TRBV5-1 with TRBJ2-2; D is perhaps TRBD1 (6 bases). The source is a male patient aged 10-17 years who had a stem cell transplant for acute lymphoblastic leukemia, so the T cells may come from the graft donor. The CDR3 spells CASSLPSGQPFTGELFF. The CDR3 DNA sequence: TGCGCCAGCAGCTTGCCCTCGGGACAACCCTTCACCGGGGAGCTGTTTTTT. The full variable domain, its missing parts supplied by reference TRBV5-1 and TRBJ2-2, is KAGVTQTPRYLIKTRGQQVTLSCSPISGHRSVSWYQQTPGQGLQFLFEYFSETQRNKGNFPGRFSGRQFSNSRSEMNVSTLELGDSALYLCASSLPSGQPFTGELFFGEGSRLTVL.